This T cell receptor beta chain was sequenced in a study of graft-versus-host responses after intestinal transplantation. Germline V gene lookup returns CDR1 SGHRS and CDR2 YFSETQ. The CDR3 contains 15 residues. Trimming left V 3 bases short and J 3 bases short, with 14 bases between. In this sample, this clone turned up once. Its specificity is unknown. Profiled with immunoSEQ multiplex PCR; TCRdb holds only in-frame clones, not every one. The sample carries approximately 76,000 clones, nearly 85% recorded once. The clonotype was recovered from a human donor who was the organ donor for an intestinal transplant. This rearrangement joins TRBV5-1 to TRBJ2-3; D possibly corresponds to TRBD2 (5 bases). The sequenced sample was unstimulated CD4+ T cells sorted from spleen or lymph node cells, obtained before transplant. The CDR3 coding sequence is TGCGCCAGCAGCTCACTAGTTTTGGGGACAGATACGCAGTATTTT. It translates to CASSSLVLGTDTQYF.